This T cell receptor beta chain was captured by sequencing in a study of blood T cell repertoires in COVID-19. About the study: Italy, Spain and the United States were the sources of the convalescent and acute COVID-19 samples. In each case, the material was cDNA or gDNA derived from T cells, B-cell-depleted T cells, or PBMCs.

Measured with immunoSEQ multiplex PCR; TCRdb has only the in-frame clones, and not every one. The sample lists roughly 130,000 clones; 70% to 90% were seen once. Looked up from germline, CDR1 is SGHNT and CDR2 is YYREEE (reference sequence). Germline trimming cut 5 bases from V and 5 bases from J; bases unmatched to any gene: 9. This CDR3 has 15 amino acids. The V gene is TRBV5-4, the J gene TRBJ2-5; 10 bases agree with TRBD1. The material sequenced was peripheral blood. The receptor was derived from a man in his forties with acute or convalescent COVID-19. The CDR3 DNA sequence: TGTGCCAGCAGATTGACTGACAGGGGGCAGGAGACCCAGTACTTC. This encodes CASRLTDRGQETQYF.